The 23 T cell receptor beta chains listed next were all sequenced from one sample in a study of T cells in Graves' hyperthyroidism and ophthalmopathy. TCR beta CDR3 regions were amplified from RNA. HTBI primers were employed in a first-round RT-PCR of the TCR CDR3. TCRdb fed the multiplex PCR reads into MiXCR, producing one record per CDR3 protein. The table lists roughly 600,000 distinct CDR3 sequences, about 14% of them singletons. Sequencing was performed on blood. The receptors originated from a woman in her 50s with Graves' ophthalmopathy.

V is TRBV27 and J is TRBJ2-3; no firm D call. The CDR3 runs to 14 residues. Germline lookup yields CDR1 MNHEY and CDR2 SMNVEV (reference sequence). V shed 3 bases and J shed 4 bases, with 11 bases lying between them. CDR3 in DNA: TGTGCCAGCAGTTTCTCCAGGCGGCCAGATACGCAGTATTTT. Its translation: CASSFSRRPDTQYF.

The chain employs TRBV10-3 and TRBJ2-3, with no clear D. Germline-derived CDR1 and CDR2 are ENHRY and SYGVKD. V was pared by 3 bases and J by 7 bases, with 5 bases between. This CDR3 is 11 amino acids long. This chain's CDR3 is CAISDKYTQYF. The DNA for the CDR3 is TGTGCCATCAGTGATAAATATACGCAGTATTTT.

In its sample, this clonotype was seen many times. The rearrangement links TRBV7-2 to TRBJ2-7, with unresolved D. The CDR3 runs 10 residues. Trimming stripped 5 bases from V and 5 bases from J, with 4 bases between. The germline gives CDR1 SGHTA, CDR2 FQGNSA. This CDR3 reads CASSGNEQYF. CDR3 bases: TGTGCCAGCAGCGGTAACGAGCAGTACTTC.

This clonotype was counted ten times or more. The J gene is TRBJ2-7, the V gene TRBV7-6; 7 bases are shared with TRBD1. This CDR3 has 16 residues. V gave up 5 bases and J gave up 2 bases; unmatched junction bases: 12. Germline values: CDR1 SGHVS, CDR2 FNYEAQ. The CDR3 DNA sequence: TGTGCCAGCAGCCAGAATCCGGGACAGCGAGCCTACGAGCAGTACTTC. This codes for CASSQNPGQRAYEQYF.

At least ten counts were recorded for this clonotype. CDR3 sequence (DNA): TGTGCCAGCACTCGACAGGGGACCACCGGGGAGCTGTTTTTT. Amino acid sequence: CASTRQGTTGELFF. This chain connects TRBV7-2 to TRBJ2-2; 8 bases align to TRBD1. This CDR3 is built from 14 residues. V lost 7 bases, J lost 4 bases, and 5 bases stayed unmatched. The germline gives CDR1 SGHTA, CDR2 FQGNSA.

The table lists this clonotype with many counts. V is TRBV20-1 and J is TRBJ2-1, with 10 positions matching TRBD2. The trim removed 4 bases at V and 3 bases at J, leaving 12 bases unmatched. The CDR3 totals 17 residues. Germline-derived CDR1 and CDR2 are DFQATT and SNEGSKA (reference sequence). This chain's CDR3 is CSANSPLAGRIYNEQFF. In DNA form, the CDR3 reads TGCAGTGCTAACTCACCACTAGCGGGAAGGATCTACAATGAGCAGTTCTTC.

The V call is TRBV25-1, the J call TRBJ2-7, with D tentatively TRBD1 (5 bases). CDR1 and CDR2 from the germline V gene are MGHDK and SYGVNS. The V and J ends lost 5 bases and 2 bases respectively, with 10 bases between them. The CDR3 contains 13 residues. CDR3 sequence: CASSITGTYEQYF. For the CDR3, the DNA is TGTGCCAGCAGTATTACAGGAACCTACGAGCAGTACTTC.

This clonotype has more than one count but fewer than ten. The J gene is TRBJ1-4, the V gene TRBV7-2; TRBD1 is a possible D gene (5 bases). Trimming took off 2 bases at V and 2 bases at J, with 9 bases between the two ends. This CDR3 has 15 amino acids. Per the germline V gene, CDR1 is SGHTA and CDR2 is FQGNSA. CDR3 sequence (DNA): TGTGCCAGCAGCTTAATCGGGGCGACTAATGAAAAACTGTTTTTT. Encoded protein: CASSLIGATNEKLFF. The full variable domain, rest sourced from reference TRBV7-2 and TRBJ1-4, is GAGVSQSPSNKVTEKGKDVELRCDPISGHTALYWYRQSLGQGLEFLIYFQGNSAPDKSGLPSDRFSAERTGGSVSTLTIQRTQQEDSAVYLCASSLIGATNEKLFFGSGTQLSVL.

This clonotype showed up just a few times. At one end the junction does not follow the germline gene, possibly because of a read error. The chain joins TRBV7-8 to TRBJ2-1; 8 bases align to TRBD2. Germline lookup yields CDR1 SGHVS and CDR2 FQNEAQ. The CDR3 length is 14 residues. The chain's CDR3 is CASSVAGYDNEQFF. The CDR3 nucleotides read TGTGCCAGCAGCGTAGCGGGATACGACAATGAGCAGTTCTTC.

This clonotype was counted at least ten times. The CDR3 nucleotides are TGTGCCAGCAGTGAATCGGGGATTGGTGGCTACACCTTC. It is translated as CASSESGIGGYTF. The gene calls are TRBV6-1 and TRBJ1-2; D gene unclear. The germline V gene encodes CDR1 MNHNS and CDR2 SASEGT. This CDR3 spans 13 amino acids. V lost 2 bases and J 7 bases, leaving 11 bases between the germline ends.

This clonotype was counted many times. The chain carries TRBV2 and TRBJ2-7; 13 bases map to TRBD2. The CDR3 runs to 14 residues. V lost 7 bases and J lost 4; bases outside the gene matches: 4. From germline, CDR1 is SNHLY and CDR2 FYNNEI. Here the CDR3 DNA reads TGTGCCAGCACCAGGACTAGCGGGAGATACGAGCAGTACTTC. Its protein product is CASTRTSGRYEQYF.

The V call is TRBV7-2, the J call TRBJ2-1, with 12 bases aligning to TRBD2. The CDR3 length is 14 residues. Germline trimming cut 5 bases from V and 10 bases from J; bases unmatched to any gene: 6. Germline values: CDR1 SGHTA, CDR2 FQGNSA. Written as DNA, the CDR3 is TGTGCCAGCAGCCCGACTAGCGGGAGATTGGAGCAGTTCTTC. This gives the protein CASSPTSGRLEQFF.

This clonotype has ten or more counts. The rearrangement uses TRBV20-1 and TRBJ2-1; the D is unclear. The CDR3 is made up of 13 amino acids. V lost 4 bases and J lost 2, with 9 bases in between. The germline V gene has CDR1 DFQATT and CDR2 SNEGSKA (reference sequence). Here the CDR3 reads CSAMTSAYNEQFF. The DNA for the CDR3 is TGCAGTGCTATGACTTCAGCCTACAATGAGCAGTTCTTC.

There are many counts of this clonotype. The chain links TRBV20-1 to TRBJ2-3; possible D gene TRBD2, 6 bases. Trimming removed 8 bases at V and 1 base at J, with 13 bases between. This CDR3 is built from 13 residues. Germline V gene sequence: CDR1 DFQATT, CDR2 SNEGSKA (reference sequence). The CDR3 loop reads CSLPGLRTDTQYF. The CDR3 DNA reads as TGCAGTCTCCCGGGACTCCGCACAGATACGCAGTATTTT.

This clonotype showed up many times. The chain combines TRBV5-1 with TRBJ1-6, with 9 nucleotides matching TRBD1. Trimming took 4 bases from V and 9 from J; bases not matched to a gene: 14. The CDR3 covers 17 residues. The germline V gene has CDR1 SGHRS and CDR2 YFSETQ. CDR3 coding DNA: TGCGCCAGCAGCGACCTGCCCGGGACAGGGCAGAGTTCACCCCTCCACTTT. It codes for CASSDLPGTGQSSPLHF.

This clonotype was seen repeatedly, ten times or more. This rearrangement joins TRBV7-2 to TRBJ2-3; 13 nucleotides agree with TRBD2. Looked up from germline, CDR1 is SGHTA and CDR2 is FQGNSA. The junction had 8 bases not matched to a gene; V was cut back by 4 bases and J by 4 bases. The CDR3 runs to 17 residues. The CDR3 region has the DNA TGTGCCAGCAGCTCGTCCCGGACTAGCGGGAGCTCAGATACGCAGTATTTT. It codes for CASSSSRTSGSSDTQYF.

This clonotype was recorded at least ten times. The gene calls are TRBV7-6 and TRBJ2-3; 11 bases fit TRBD2. CDR3 length: 17 residues. Germline-derived CDR1 and CDR2 are SGHVS and FNYEAQ. V trimming: 2 bases; J trimming: 4 bases; junction bases outside the gene matches: 8. The CDR3 sequence is CASSLRGSGRVADTQYF. For the CDR3, the DNA is TGTGCCAGCAGCTTACGTGGTAGCGGGAGGGTTGCAGATACGCAGTATTTT.

The sample holds many counts of this clonotype. The chain uses TRBV11-2 and TRBJ1-1; TRBD1 might be the D (6 bases). Germline-derived CDR1 and CDR2 are SGHAT and FQNNGV. This CDR3 region has 16 residues. V was clipped by 4 bases and J by 0 bases, with 15 bases between them. This chain's CDR3 is CASSSSWDIMNTEAFF. The CDR3, as DNA: TGTGCCAGCAGCTCTTCCTGGGACATCATGAACACTGAAGCTTTCTTT.

This clonotype appeared many times. J is TRBJ2-5 and V is TRBV6-1, with D perhaps matching TRBD1 (5 bases). The CDR3 consists of 11 residues. From germline, CDR1 is MNHNS and CDR2 SASEGT. V lost 5 bases and J 10 bases, leaving 11 bases between the germline ends. CDR3 region: CASSNRGFQYF. Written as DNA, the CDR3 is TGTGCCAGCAGTAATAGGGGATTCCAGTACTTC.

The rearrangement links TRBV5-1 to TRBJ2-1; maybe TRBD1 (5 bases). Trimming removed 2 bases at V and 5 bases at J, with 14 bases between. CDR1 SGHRS and CDR2 YFSETQ come from the germline V gene. CDR3 size: 15 residues. The CDR3 coding sequence is TGCGCCAGCAGCTTAGGTTTACGACAGAACAATGAGCAGTTCTTC. Translating gives CASSLGLRQNNEQFF.

This chain uses TRBV19 with TRBJ1-2; D remains ambiguous. Per germline, CDR1 LNHDA and CDR2 SQIVND (reference sequence). V was cut by 5 bases and J by 9 bases, with 13 bases left in between. This CDR3 region has 12 residues. The CDR3 sequence is CASSDTRVSYTF. CDR3 sequence (DNA): TGTGCCAGTAGTGACACCCGGGTGAGCTACACCTTC.

Only a few counts were recorded for this clonotype. The chain recombines TRBV6-2 or TRBV6-3 with TRBJ2-1, with 8 bases that match TRBD2. The trim removed 0 bases at V and 8 bases at J, leaving 6 bases unmatched. Germline values: CDR1 MNHEY, CDR2 SVGEGT. The CDR3 is 15 amino acids. CDR3 region: CASSYSRGAGYEQFF. DNA of the CDR3: TGTGCCAGCAGTTACTCGCGGGGGGCGGGCTATGAGCAGTTCTTC.

This clonotype was counted ten times or more. The rearrangement uses TRBV5-5 and TRBJ1-6, with D unclear. The CDR3 is made up of 17 amino acids. The V gene lost 1 base and the J gene lost 0 bases, with 11 bases spanning the gap. CDR1 and CDR2 (germline): SGHKS, YYEKEE (reference sequence). The chain's CDR3 is CASSLKRVGSYNSPLHF. The CDR3 DNA is TGTGCCAGCAGCTTGAAGAGGGTGGGCTCCTATAATTCACCCCTCCACTTT.